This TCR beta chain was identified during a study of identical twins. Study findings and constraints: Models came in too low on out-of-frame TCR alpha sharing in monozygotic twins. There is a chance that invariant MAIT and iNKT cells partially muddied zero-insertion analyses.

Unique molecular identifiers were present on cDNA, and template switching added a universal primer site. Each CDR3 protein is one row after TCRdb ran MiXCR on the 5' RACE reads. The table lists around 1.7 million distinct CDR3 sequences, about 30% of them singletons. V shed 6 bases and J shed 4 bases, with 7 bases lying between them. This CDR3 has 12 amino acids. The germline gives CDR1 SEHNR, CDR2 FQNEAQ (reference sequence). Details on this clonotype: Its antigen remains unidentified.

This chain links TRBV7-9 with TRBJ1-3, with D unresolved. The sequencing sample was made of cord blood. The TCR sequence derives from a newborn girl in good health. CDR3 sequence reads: CASSPRGNTIYF. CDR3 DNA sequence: TGTGCCAGCAGTCCCAGGGGAAACACCATATATTTT. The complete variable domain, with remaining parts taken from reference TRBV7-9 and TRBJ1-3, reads DTGVSQNPRHKITKRGQNVTFRCDPISEHNRLYWYRQTLGQGPEFLTYFQNEAQLEKSRLLSDRFSAERPKGSFSTLEIQRTEQGDSAMYLCASSPRGNTIYFGEGSWLTVV.